This TCR beta chain was sequenced during a study of shared clonotypes between healthy human individuals. Study results and caveats: Around 4.7% was the fraction of naive CD4 clonotypes found shared across a few donors.

The germline gives CDR1 MNHNS, CDR2 SASEGT. The CDR3 is 14 residues long. The V and J ends lost 7 bases and 3 bases respectively, with 13 bases between them. Generated by immunoSEQ multiplex PCR, the TCRdb table keeps only in-frame clones and is missing some. This table has around 700,000 clones, less than 80% appearing once. This clone was seen a handful of times. The antigen is undetermined. This TCR was sampled from a woman in her twenties or thirties in good health. The sample consisted of memory CD4+ T cells sorted from blood. As for subset: CD45RA-negative fraction. The chain employs TRBV6-1 and TRBJ1-3, with D unclear. The CDR3 coding sequence is TGTGCCAGCAACCCCGCGGGTGGTGGAAACACCATATATTTT. It codes for CASNPAGGGNTIYF.